The 29 T cell receptor beta chains below were found in one sample sequenced in a study of cytomegalovirus exposure and HLA in healthy donors. Both 60 Vbeta primers and 13 Jbeta primers went into the PCR. Repertoires were generated with immunoSEQ multiplex PCR, while TCRdb's copy carries only in-frame clones and drops some. The profile shows 75,000 to 90,000 clones, over 65% of them singletons. Specimen: PBMCs. Receptors originate from a middle-aged man in good health and CMV-seronegative.

The chain carries TRBV6-1 and TRBJ1-6, with a weak D call TRBD1 (6 bases). The CDR3 length is 14 residues. Between the trimmed V and J ends, which lost 3 bases and 9 bases, there was a span of 12 bases. The germline V gene has CDR1 MNHNS and CDR2 SASEGT. The CDR3 bases are TGTGCCAGCAGTGACAGGGGCGGTCGTTCACCCCTCCACTTT. This translates into CASSDRGGRSPLHF.

The chain uses TRBV11-1 and TRBJ2-5; TRBD2 matches at 11 bases. CDR3 length: 15 amino acids. The germline gives CDR1 SGHAT, CDR2 FQDESV (reference sequence). The ends lost 4 bases at V and 4 bases at J; junction bases unmatched: 5. Here the CDR3 reads CASSYSGGAGETQYF. As DNA, the CDR3 is TGTGCCAGCAGCTATAGCGGGGGGGCCGGAGAGACCCAGTACTTC.

The chain has TRBV11-2 and TRBJ1-2, with 7 bases aligning to TRBD1. The trim removed 3 bases at V and 7 bases at J, leaving 5 bases unmatched. The CDR3 contains 13 residues. Germline assignment: CDR1 SGHAT and CDR2 FQNNGV. Here the CDR3 reads CASSFEGARGYTF. CDR3 bases: TGTGCCAGCAGCTTCGAGGGGGCGCGTGGCTACACCTTC.

The V and J genes are TRBV21-1 and TRBJ2-1; TRBD1 is the table's D call, not checked against the DNA. TRBV21-1 is flagged as a pseudogene. The CDR3 is made up of 14 amino acids. CDR3 in amino acids: CASITGQGANEQFF. The CDR3 DNA follows: TGTGCCAGCATCACGGGACAGGGGGCCAATGAGCAGTTCTTC.

This chain joins TRBV5-5 and TRBJ2-5; D is perhaps TRBD1 (5 bases). The CDR3 consists of 15 residues. V gave up 6 bases and J gave up 1 base, with 16 bases separating them. The germline CDR1 and CDR2 sequences are SGHKS and YYEKEE (reference sequence). The DNA of the CDR3 is TGTGCCAGCACCCAGAATACAGGTGTCCAAGAGACCCAGTACTTC. It encodes CASTQNTGVQETQYF.

The chain joins TRBV21-1 to TRBJ2-7; no check of the table's D call, TRBD1, against the DNA was made. TRBV21-1 is a recognized pseudogene. The CDR3 is 13 amino acids. CDR3 nucleotide sequence: TGTGCCAGCAGCAAAGAGGGACACCACGAGCAGTACTTC. Translating it yields CASSKEGHHEQYF.

The chain is built from TRBV15 and TRBJ2-4, with D tentatively TRBD1 (6 bases). This CDR3 is 17 amino acids long. V was clipped by 0 bases and J by 0 bases, with 12 bases between them. CDR1 and CDR2 (germline): LNHNV, YYDKDF (reference sequence). Here the CDR3 reads CATSRDRDTLAKNIQYF. The CDR3, as DNA: TGTGCCACCAGCAGAGATAGGGACACTTTAGCCAAAAACATTCAGTACTTC.

This rearrangement joins TRBV28 to TRBJ1-1; D gene uncertain. The CDR3 contains 12 residues. Germline lookup yields CDR1 MDHEN and CDR2 SYDVKM. Trimming stripped 5 bases from V and 4 bases from J, with 8 bases between. The CDR3 bases are TGTGCCAGCAGTATCCCGGGCACTGAAGCTTTCTTT. Its protein is CASSIPGTEAFF. Full variable domain (rest looked up from reference TRBV28 and TRBJ1-1): DVKVTQSSRYLVKRTGEKVFLECVQDMDHENMFWYRQDPGLGLRLIYFSYDVKMKEKGDIPEGYSVSREKKERFSLILESASTNQTSMYLCASSIPGTEAFFGQGTRLTVV.

The V and J genes are TRBV5-1 and TRBJ1-6, with 7 nucleotides matching TRBD1. Germline assignment: CDR1 SGHRS and CDR2 YFSETQ. The CDR3 runs 14 residues. Trimming took 0 bases from V and 14 from J; bases not matched to a gene: 8. The CDR3, as DNA: TGCGCCAGCAGCTTGGCAGGAGTCGGACAGGCCCTCCACTTT. This gives the protein CASSLAGVGQALHF.

The chain employs TRBV19 and TRBJ1-1; 8 bases fit TRBD1. The CDR3 loop spans 14 amino acids. From germline, CDR1 is LNHDA and CDR2 SQIVND (reference sequence). The V and J ends lost 5 bases and 6 bases, in that order; junction bases with no gene match: 8. Here the CDR3 DNA reads TGTGCCAGTAGTGTTGGACAGGGTAGCGCTGAAGCTTTCTTT. Encoded protein: CASSVGQGSAEAFF.

The chain links TRBV10-2 to TRBJ2-2, with 9 bases matching TRBD2. CDR3 length equals 14 residues. Looked up from germline, CDR1 is WSHSY and CDR2 is SAAADI. The V and J ends lost 8 bases and 2 bases, in that order; junction bases with no gene match: 3. The DNA for the CDR3 is TGCGCCAGCGGGACTAGCAGAAACACCGGGGAGCTGTTTTTT. Translated: CASGTSRNTGELFF.

This clone was counted between two and nine times. The rearrangement joins TRBV6-1 to TRBJ1-2; 8 bases agree with TRBD1. Trimming removed 2 bases from V and 6 bases from J; junction bases left unmatched: 8. In germline, CDR1 is MNHNS, CDR2 SASEGT. The CDR3 extends over 15 amino acids. The CDR3 bases are TGTGCCAGCAGTGAACCTTGGACAGGGAGCGATGGCTACACCTTC. It is translated as CASSEPWTGSDGYTF.

V is TRBV7-9 and J is TRBJ2-1, with D perhaps matching TRBD1 (5 bases). Trimming removed 5 bases from V and 8 bases from J, with 19 bases in between. This CDR3 is 15 amino acids long. The V gene's germline CDR1 is SEHNR and CDR2 FQNEAQ (reference sequence). CDR3 sequence reads: CASSGTGGSSHEQFF. DNA of the CDR3: TGTGCCAGCAGCGGTACAGGTGGCAGCTCCCATGAGCAGTTCTTC.

This clone was picked up a small number of times. This chain connects TRBV7-3 to TRBJ1-2; no clear D. V dropped 3 bases and J dropped 0 bases, with 14 bases sitting between them. This CDR3 contains 16 residues. Germline V CDR1 and CDR2: SGHTA, FQGTGA. The CDR3 reads CASSLDAGMANYGYTF. DNA for the CDR3: TGTGCCAGCAGCTTGGATGCGGGGATGGCTAACTATGGCTACACCTTC.

The V gene is TRBV18, the J gene TRBJ2-7; 9 bases line up with TRBD1. The CDR3 runs to 14 residues. V shed 0 bases and J 6 bases; nucleotides not matched to a gene: 3. Germline CDR1 reads KGHSH; CDR2 reads LQKENI. The CDR3 bases are TGTGCCAGCTCACCACCGGGGACAGGGCGCGAGCAGTACTTC. Its translation is CASSPPGTGREQYF.

The V gene is TRBV14, the J gene TRBJ1-2, with 9 bases identical to TRBD1. Germline CDR1 SGHDN, CDR2 FVKESK. Unmatched junction bases numbered 2, after V lost 1 base and J lost 5 bases. This CDR3 region has 14 residues. The CDR3 protein is CASSQVDRGYGYTF. In DNA, the CDR3 is TGTGCCAGCAGCCAAGTGGACAGGGGTTATGGCTACACCTTC.

About this clone: This same CDR3 is encoded by further DNA sequences in the sample. The chain carries TRBV27 and TRBJ1-6, with D unresolved. The CDR3 contains 15 residues. Germline values: CDR1 MNHEY, CDR2 SMNVEV (reference sequence). V gave up 8 bases and J gave up 0 bases, with 11 bases separating them. The CDR3 here is CASAILSSYNSPLHF. CDR3 DNA sequence: TGTGCCAGCGCGATCCTGAGCTCCTATAATTCACCCCTCCACTTT.

CDR3 DNA sequence: TGTGCCAGCAGCTTAGATTCGGGAGGGAATCAGCCCCAGCATTTT. Translating gives CASSLDSGGNQPQHF. The chain recombines TRBV7-2 with TRBJ1-5; D unclear. The V gene's germline CDR1 is SGHTA and CDR2 FQGNSA. This CDR3 has 15 residues. Between the trimmed V and J ends, which lost 1 base and 4 bases, there was a span of 11 bases.

The V call is TRBV11-3, the J call TRBJ2-3; the match to TRBD1 covers 7 bases. The CDR3 extends over 16 amino acids. Germline V CDR1 and CDR2: SGHNT, YENEEA. V dropped 4 bases and J dropped 1; count of bases not matched to a gene: 8. Here the CDR3 DNA reads TGTGCCAGCAGCTATACCGGGACAGCAGGCACAGATACGCAGTATTTT. Translating gives CASSYTGTAGTDTQYF.

The chain links TRBV15 to TRBJ2-4; D remains unclear. The CDR3 spans 15 residues. Germline V lookup: CDR1 LNHNV, CDR2 YYDKDF (reference sequence). V lost 0 bases and J 1 base, leaving 7 bases between the germline ends. CDR3 sequence: CATSRDPGAKNIQYF. CDR3 coding DNA: TGTGCCACCAGCAGAGATCCAGGCGCCAAAAACATTCAGTACTTC.

This chain joins TRBV27 and TRBJ1-6; TRBD1 is a possible D gene (6 bases). This CDR3 region has 16 residues. The germline V gene encodes CDR1 MNHEY and CDR2 SMNVEV (reference sequence). Trimming shortened V by 5 bases and J by 13 bases, and 24 bases separated the two germline ends. CDR3 sequence (DNA): TGTGCCAGCAGTCTTACTCCTACAGGGTCAATTCACCCCCTCCACTTT. It codes for CASSLTPTGSIHPLHF.

The gene calls are TRBV7-3 and TRBJ2-5, with 7 bases that match TRBD2. The CDR3 extends over 15 amino acids. Germline CDR1 reads SGHTA; CDR2 reads FQGTGA. V trimming: 1 base; J trimming: 5 bases; junction bases outside the gene matches: 7. The DNA of the CDR3 is TGTGCCAGCAGCTTAAAATTGGCGGGGGTGGAGACCCAGTACTTC. Its translation: CASSLKLAGVETQYF.

The CDR3 here is CASSFAAGLNTGELFF. The CDR3 DNA sequence: TGTGCCAGCAGCTTTGCTGCAGGGCTGAACACCGGGGAGCTGTTTTTT. The chain employs TRBV5-6 and TRBJ2-2, with D perhaps TRBD1 (5 bases). Germline-derived CDR1 and CDR2 are SGHDT and YYEEEE. Between the trimmed V and J ends, which lost 2 bases and 1 base, there was a span of 12 bases. The CDR3 covers 16 residues. Together with reference TRBV5-6 and TRBJ2-2, the CDR3 gives the full variable domain: DAGVTQSPTHLIKTRGQQVTLRCSPKSGHDTVSWYQQALGQGPQFIFQYYEEEERQRGNFPDRFSGHQFPNYSSELNVNALLLGDSALYLCASSFAAGLNTGELFFGEGSRLTVL.

The chain is built from TRBV28 and TRBJ1-5, with D unclear. Germline V gene data show CDR1 as MDHEN and CDR2 as SYDVKM. Trimming shortened V by 2 bases and J by 3 bases, and 8 bases separated the two germline ends. The CDR3 runs 14 residues. Here the CDR3 reads CASSLRGFNQPQHF. The CDR3 nucleotides are TGTGCCAGCAGTTTACGAGGCTTCAATCAGCCCCAGCATTTT.

V is TRBV5-4 and J is TRBJ2-7, with D possibly TRBD1 on 6 matching bases. Trimming removed 1 base from V and 6 bases from J, with 14 bases in between. The CDR3 consists of 14 residues. The germline CDR1 and CDR2 sequences are SGHNT and YYREEE (reference sequence). CDR3 sequence (DNA): TGTGCCAGCAGCTTGCCAGGGGAAGGGGGCGAGCAGTACTTC. Encoded protein: CASSLPGEGGEQYF.

In its sample, this clone was seen once. The gene calls are TRBV5-5 and TRBJ1-1, with 8 bases aligning to TRBD1. The germline CDR1 and CDR2 sequences are SGHKS and YYEKEE (reference sequence). V gave up 4 bases and J gave up 8 bases; unmatched junction bases: 4. This CDR3 spans 12 amino acids. The CDR3, as DNA: TGTGCCAGCAGCGGATGGACAGGGGAAGCTTTCTTT. Amino acids: CASSGWTGEAFF.

This clone showed up just once. This chain joins TRBV5-1 and TRBJ2-3; 10 bases are shared with TRBD1. The CDR3 is 15 residues long. Germline trimming cut 3 bases from V and 4 bases from J; bases unmatched to any gene: 5. Germline CDR1 SGHRS, CDR2 YFSETQ. This CDR3 reads CASSSTGTGADTQYF. Written as DNA, the CDR3 is TGCGCCAGCAGCTCCACCGGGACAGGGGCAGATACGCAGTATTTT. The complete variable domain, with remaining parts taken from reference TRBV5-1 and TRBJ2-3, reads KAGVTQTPRYLIKTRGQQVTLSCSPISGHRSVSWYQQTPGQGLQFLFEYFSETQRNKGNFPGRFSGRQFSNSRSEMNVSTLELGDSALYLCASSSTGTGADTQYFGPGTRLTVL.

The CDR3: CASSGRTGRETQYF. The CDR3 nucleotides are TGTGCCAGCAGTGGCCGGACAGGGCGAGAGACCCAGTACTTC. The rearrangement links TRBV2 to TRBJ2-5; TRBD1 agrees at 8 bases. The CDR3 sequence is 14 residues long. V dropped 4 bases and J dropped 4; count of bases not matched to a gene: 5. Germline CDR1 reads SNHLY; CDR2 reads FYNNEI. The variable domain in full, completed from reference TRBV2 and TRBJ2-5, reads EPEVTQTPSHQVTQMGQEVILRCVPISNHLYFYWYRQILGQKVEFLVSFYNNEISEKSEIFDDQFSVERPDGSNFTLKIRSTKLEDSAMYFCASSGRTGRETQYFGPGTRLLVL.

The gene calls are TRBV5-6 and TRBJ2-1; D perhaps matches TRBD2 (6 bases). V lost 4 bases and J 9 bases, leaving 11 bases between the germline ends. The germline V gene encodes CDR1 SGHDT and CDR2 YYEEEE. This CDR3 has 12 residues. This CDR3 reads CASSVRRGEQFF. The DNA of the CDR3 is TGTGCCAGCAGCGTGAGGCGGGGTGAGCAGTTCTTC.